Below, one T cell receptor (beta chain) is given with its context. These data are taken from a study of shared clonotypes between healthy human individuals. Negatively enriched CD4+ T cells were divided by CD45RA into naive and memory. Data came from immunoSEQ multiplex PCR; TCRdb stores just in-frame clones and leaves some out. This table holds a few million clones, about 92% found once. Sequencing was done on a sample of naive CD4+ T cells sorted from blood. Subset denoted: CD45RA+ positively selected. This receptor was identified in a man aged 18 to 35 in good health.

The CDR3 coding sequence is TGCGCCAGCAGCCAAGAACGCGACAGGGCGTATAATTCACCCCTCCACTTT. Translating gives CASSQERDRAYNSPLHF. The gene calls are TRBV4-3 and TRBJ1-6, with 7 bases lining up with TRBD1. There are 17 residues in the CDR3. The trim removed 0 bases at V and 4 bases at J, leaving 6 bases unmatched. The germline V gene has CDR1 LGHNA and CDR2 YSLEER.